This T cell receptor (beta chain) derives from a study of CD4+ T cells in melanoma. The CDR3 extends over 15 amino acids. Between the trimmed V and J ends, which lost 1 base and 0 bases, there was a span of 8 bases. Per the germline V gene, CDR1 is SGHRS and CDR2 is YFSETQ. Overall study findings and caveats: CD8+ T cell, macrophage and B cell function reportedly correlated with neoantigen-specific CD4+ T cells. In melanoma, neoantigen-specific CD4+ T cells reportedly differed in differentiation state.

The protocol was immunoSEQ multiplex PCR, while the TCRdb copy is restricted to in-frame clones and leaves out a portion. The sample includes about 54,000 clones, 60% to 75% seen only once; the top ten take roughly 4.8%. As concerns this clone: As yet, its antigen is unknown.

Material for sequencing was tumor tissue. The rearrangement links TRBV5-1 to TRBJ2-1, with D hard to call. This TCR was recovered from a human donor with melanoma. CDR3 nucleotide sequence: TGCGCCAGCAGCTTGAGGGCCTCCTCCTACAATGAGCAGTTCTTC. This codes for CASSLRASSYNEQFF.